This T cell receptor (beta chain) was observed in a study of blood T cell repertoires in COVID-19 (dated by TCRdb to about 2020). As for the study more broadly: Samples covering the acute and convalescent phases of COVID-19 were provided by collaborators in the United States, Italy and Spain. The samples were drawn from two sources: the first 160 participants of the ongoing ImmuneRACE study, and fewer than 1,500 subjects contributed by 6 global collaborators. Sample metadata almost always included a de-identified subject ID, COVID-19 status, age in years and sex. Deeply sampled blood TCRbeta repertoires from subjects exposed to, actively infected with, or recovered from COVID-19 were included in the dataset. The repertoires were released in a freely available public database intended as a resource for research on the immune response to SARS-CoV-2. The material from the prospective study consisted of cDNA or gDNA derived from T cells, B-cell-depleted T cells, or PBMCs. Where available, HLA class I and class II types were obtained from metadata supplied by the sample provider rather than from assay-based typing.

The collaborating institutions used their own protocols to collect whole blood in K2EDTA tubes. For TCRbeta analysis, collaborators shipped samples as frozen whole blood, isolated PBMCs, or DNA extracted from either of those sample types. TCRbeta CDR3 regions were amplified from genomic DNA using the immunoSEQ Assay, a bias-controlled multiplex PCR. On the study's bioinformatics: The number of nucleated cells in each sample was estimated by amplification of reference gene primers within the assay. Sequence reads were collapsed and filtered to measure the absolute abundance of every unique TCRbeta CDR3 rearrangement. For each sample, productive Simpson clonality was calculated by taking the square root of Simpson's diversity index across productive rearrangements. Drawn from immuneACCESS, this table holds only the in-frame rearrangements with V and J called that TCRdb kept. Clones are partly lost; checked studies trace under half to an unresolved V gene and leave the rest unexplained. V and J calls and clone size are copied from that table; D and trimming were computed from the DNA. The sample profile shows some 260,000 clones; roughly 88% of them were found once. The ten largest clones capture about 1.3% of the sample.

From its cysteine to its phenylalanine, the CDR3 spans 17 amino acids. Of the read, only the CDR3 DNA is kept; its 51 bases are in frame from base 1. The germline V gene encodes CDR1 SGHRS and CDR2 YFSETQ. V lost 0 bases and J lost 5 bases; the stretch between them is 19 bases long. On the study overall, not on this receptor specifically: The amount of clinical and demographic metadata varied by source and participant and was provided uncurated.

With respect to this clone: Its antigen is still unknown. No base quality values were provided; no much bigger clone lies one nucleotide off.

Recombination joined TRBV5-1 with TRBJ2-3; the D gene is perhaps TRBD1, from 5 matching bases. The sequence was collected from a man older than 75 with acute or convalescent COVID-19. Specimen: peripheral blood. The sequenced DNA is TGCGCCAGCAGCTTGGGGGTAGGCACCCTCGACAGAGATACGCAGTATTTT. This encodes CASSLGVGTLDRDTQYF.